This T cell receptor beta chain derives from a study of T cells in tumors after PD-1 blockade. At the level of the study: Daily vismodegib 150 mg continued in a subset of anti-PD-1-treated patients. On average, peripheral blood gave some 110,000 TCR templates and 37,000 or so unique clonotypes. General study points: Roughly 40% of tumor TCR clonotypes were also found in blood.

Measured with immunoSEQ multiplex PCR; TCRdb has only the in-frame clones, and not every one. The repertoire holds 60,000 to 70,000 clones, with approximately 79% as singletons. The V gene's germline CDR1 is SGDLS and CDR2 YYNGEE. V lost 3 bases and J lost 10; bases outside the gene matches: 12. The CDR3 spans 16 residues. About this clone itself: What it recognizes is unknown.

Input was roughly 550 ng to 6,004 ng of genomic DNA from tumor or blood. The material was PBMCs, obtained after anti-PD-1 treatment. The chain carries TRBV9 and TRBJ1-6, with TRBD1 matching 8 bases. The TCR sequence derives from a human donor with basal cell carcinoma. The CDR3: CASSASGTGSGSPLHF. CDR3 DNA: TGTGCCAGCAGCGCCTCCGGGACAGGCTCCGGGTCACCCCTCCACTTT.